The clone carrying this T cell receptor beta chain has more than one count but fewer than ten. Antigen unknown. The record originates from a study of cytomegalovirus exposure and HLA in healthy donors. PCR employed 60 Vbeta and 13 Jbeta primers. Libraries were prepared by immunoSEQ multiplex PCR; TCRdb keeps only in-frame clonotypes and omits some of them. In the table there are tens of thousands of clones, about 7.6% of which are singletons. General study results and limits: Fewer N-insertions than the 666-donor mean were reportedly shown by an Asian-associated ancestry cluster in a later analysis.

Healthy bone marrow donors formed the donor group. What was sequenced was PBMCs. This clonotype was obtained from a man aged 45-65 years in good health and CMV-seronegative.

CDR3 amino acids: CASSFRLAGKEETQYF. In nucleotides, the CDR3 is TGTGCCAGCAGTTTCAGACTAGCGGGAAAGGAGGAGACCCAGTACTTC. The chain uses TRBV28 and TRBJ2-5; 11 nucleotides match TRBD2. Per germline, CDR1 MDHEN and CDR2 SYDVKM. Trimming cost V 3 bases and J 5 bases; bases outside gene matches: 8. This CDR3 has 16 amino acids.